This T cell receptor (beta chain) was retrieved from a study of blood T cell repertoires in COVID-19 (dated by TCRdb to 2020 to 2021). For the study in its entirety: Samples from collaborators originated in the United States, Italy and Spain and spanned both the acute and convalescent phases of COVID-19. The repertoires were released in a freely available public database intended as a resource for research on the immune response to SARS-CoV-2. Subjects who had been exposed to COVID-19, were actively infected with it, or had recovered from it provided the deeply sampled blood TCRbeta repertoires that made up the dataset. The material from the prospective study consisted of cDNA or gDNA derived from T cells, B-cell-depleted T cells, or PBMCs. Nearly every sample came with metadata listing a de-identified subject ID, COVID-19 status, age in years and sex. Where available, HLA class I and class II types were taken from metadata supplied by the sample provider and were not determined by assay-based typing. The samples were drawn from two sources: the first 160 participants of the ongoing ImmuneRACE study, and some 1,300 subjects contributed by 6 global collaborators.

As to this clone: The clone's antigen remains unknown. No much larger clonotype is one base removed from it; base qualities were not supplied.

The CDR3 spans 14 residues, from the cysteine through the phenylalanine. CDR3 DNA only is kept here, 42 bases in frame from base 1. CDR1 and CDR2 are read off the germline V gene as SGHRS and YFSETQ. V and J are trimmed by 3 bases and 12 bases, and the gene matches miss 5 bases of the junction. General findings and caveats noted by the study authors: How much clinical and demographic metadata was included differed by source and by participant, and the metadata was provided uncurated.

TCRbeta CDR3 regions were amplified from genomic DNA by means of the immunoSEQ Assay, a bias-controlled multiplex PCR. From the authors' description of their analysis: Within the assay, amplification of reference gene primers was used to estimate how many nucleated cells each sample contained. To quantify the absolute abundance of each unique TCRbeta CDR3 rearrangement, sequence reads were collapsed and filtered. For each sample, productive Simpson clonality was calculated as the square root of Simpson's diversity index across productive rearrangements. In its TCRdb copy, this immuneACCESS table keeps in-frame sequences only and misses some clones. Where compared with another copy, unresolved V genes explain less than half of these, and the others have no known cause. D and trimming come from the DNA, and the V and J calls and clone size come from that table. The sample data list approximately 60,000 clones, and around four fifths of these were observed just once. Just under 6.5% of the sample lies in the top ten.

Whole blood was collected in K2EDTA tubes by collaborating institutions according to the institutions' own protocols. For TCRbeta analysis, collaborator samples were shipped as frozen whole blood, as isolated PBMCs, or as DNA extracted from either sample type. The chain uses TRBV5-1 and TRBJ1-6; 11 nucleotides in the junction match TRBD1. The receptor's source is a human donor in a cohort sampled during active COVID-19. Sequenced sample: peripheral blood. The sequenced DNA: TGCGCCAGCAGCTCCGGGACAGGGGGAGTACCCCTCCACTTT. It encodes CASSSGTGGVPLHF.